This TCR beta chain emerged from a study of blood T cell repertoires in COVID-19. Across the study: The origin of the acute and convalescent COVID-19 samples was the United States, Italy and Spain.

Libraries were prepared by immunoSEQ multiplex PCR; TCRdb keeps only in-frame clonotypes and omits some of them. The repertoire has a few hundred thousand clones, around 86% of them found once; the top ten carry about 4.8%. Participants, about 18 to 90 years old, spanned about two dozen US areas. Which cohort a participant joined came from the clinical history participants gave. Donors in Cohort 3 who had recovered were those with two negative PCRs, healthcare professional clearance, or resolution of their symptoms. The sample taken for sequencing was PBMCs or T cells enriched from blood (not recorded which). The clonotype was recovered from a woman aged 45-65 years who had recovered from COVID-19.

The CDR3 DNA sequence: TGCAGCGTCCTGAGGGACAGCGAGCAGTACTTC. Encoded protein: CSVLRDSEQYF. The chain is built from TRBV29-1 and TRBJ2-7; 7 positions agree with TRBD1. The junction had 5 bases not matched to a gene; V was cut back by 6 bases and J by 6 bases. Germline CDR1 SQVTM, CDR2 ANQGSEA. The CDR3 length is 11 residues.